Included here is one TCR beta chain sequence, with context. Its antigen remains unidentified. These data originate in a study of STAT3 mutations in large granular lymphocyte leukemia. Study-level background: Over half of T-LGLL patients had one or more immunosuppressive regimens. Findings of the study overall: Every T-cell large granular lymphocyte leukemia patient had at least one immunodominant TCR beta clonotype. All newly emerging clones after therapy were STAT3 wild type. No sample exists from the first appearance of each clone.

Average productive template count per sample was 35,000 to 45,000. The data were produced by immunoSEQ multiplex PCR, yet TCRdb's version contains in-frame clones alone and is incomplete. The data contain 20,000 to 30,000 clones, approximately 94% of them seen just once; the ten biggest clones take up approximately 6.5%. Sequencing was carried out using peripheral blood mononuclear cells. This sequence was found in a man aged 40-55 years with T-cell large granular lymphocyte leukemia. Some clones in this sample may be carry-over from other donors' samples.

CDR3 protein: CAWSEGPGTQYF. The CDR3 nucleotides read TGTGCCTGGAGTGAGGGGCCGGGTACGCAGTATTTT. This chain uses TRBV30 with TRBJ2-3; the D gene is possibly TRBD1 (5 bases). Germline CDR1 GTSNPN, CDR2 SVGIG (reference sequence). The CDR3 contains 12 residues. Trimming removed 1 base at V and 8 bases at J, with 10 bases between.